These 2 T cell receptor beta chains were sequenced from one sample in a study of post-analysis software for immune sequencing data. Notes on the study in general: In patients, about 5 TRBV segments were more frequent than in controls, with TRBV5-6, TRBV5-1 and TRBV20-1 among them.

For these TCRs, the target antigens are not known. Unique molecular identifiers were built into the TCR beta cDNA libraries. TCRdb independently ran MiXCR on the PCR reads; one entry per CDR3 protein. The sample contains 350,000 to 450,000 distinct CDR3 sequences, approximately 39% of which appear only once. The specimen was blood. Receptors were obtained from a girl aged 2-10 years with multiple sclerosis.

This clonotype was detected once. One end of the junction varies from germline; a read error may be responsible. The chain couples TRBV6-4 to TRBJ2-1; TRBD2 agrees at 9 bases. This CDR3 is 15 amino acids long. Germline V gives CDR1 MRHNA, CDR2 SNTAGT. CDR3 in DNA: TGTGCCAACAGTGACTCTCGGGGCGGGGGGGATGAGCAGTTCTTC. Its translation: CANSDSRGGGDEQFF.

The J gene is TRBJ2-1, the V gene TRBV25-1; the D is unclear. The CDR3 is 11 residues long. Germline values: CDR1 MGHDK, CDR2 SYGVNS. V was trimmed by 6 bases and J by 6 bases, leaving 6 bases between them. DNA for the CDR3: TGTGCCAGCAGACTTAGCAATGAGCAGTTCTTC. Translating gives CASRLSNEQFF.